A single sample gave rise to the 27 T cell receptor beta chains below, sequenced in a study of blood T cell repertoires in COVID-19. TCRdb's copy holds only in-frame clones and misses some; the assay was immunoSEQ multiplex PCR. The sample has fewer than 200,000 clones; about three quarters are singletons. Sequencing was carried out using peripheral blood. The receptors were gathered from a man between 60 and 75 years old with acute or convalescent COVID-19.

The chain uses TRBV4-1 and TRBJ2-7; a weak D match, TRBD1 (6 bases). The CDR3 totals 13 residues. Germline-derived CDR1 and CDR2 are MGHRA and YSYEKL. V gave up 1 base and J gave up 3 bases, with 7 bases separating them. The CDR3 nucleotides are TGCGCCAGCAGCCAAGTAGGGGGCTACGAGCAGTACTTC. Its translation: CASSQVGGYEQYF.

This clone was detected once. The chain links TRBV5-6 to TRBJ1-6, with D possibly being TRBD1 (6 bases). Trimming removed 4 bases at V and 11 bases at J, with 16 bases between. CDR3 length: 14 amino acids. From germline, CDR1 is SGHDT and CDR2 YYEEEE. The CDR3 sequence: CASSPKQGSTPLHF. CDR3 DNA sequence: TGTGCCAGCAGCCCGAAACAGGGTTCGACACCCCTCCACTTT. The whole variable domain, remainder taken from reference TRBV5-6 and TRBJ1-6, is DAGVTQSPTHLIKTRGQQVTLRCSPKSGHDTVSWYQQALGQGPQFIFQYYEEEERQRGNFPDRFSGHQFPNYSSELNVNALLLGDSALYLCASSPKQGSTPLHFGNGTRLTVT.

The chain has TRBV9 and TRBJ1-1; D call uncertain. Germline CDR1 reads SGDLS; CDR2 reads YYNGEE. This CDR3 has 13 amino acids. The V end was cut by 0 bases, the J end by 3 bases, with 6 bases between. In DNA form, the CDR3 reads TGTGCCAGCAGCGTAGGGAGGGACACTGAAGCTTTCTTT. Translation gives CASSVGRDTEAFF. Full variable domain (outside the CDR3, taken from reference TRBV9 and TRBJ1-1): DSGVTQTPKHLITATGQRVTLRCSPRSGDLSVYWYQQSLDQGLQFLIQYYNGEERAKGNILERFSAQQFPDLHSELNLSSLELGDSALYFCASSVGRDTEAFFGQGTRLTVV.

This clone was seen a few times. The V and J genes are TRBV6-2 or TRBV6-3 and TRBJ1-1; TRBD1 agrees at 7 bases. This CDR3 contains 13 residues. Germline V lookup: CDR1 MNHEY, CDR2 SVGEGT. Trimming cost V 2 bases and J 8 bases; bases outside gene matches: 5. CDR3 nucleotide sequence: TGTGCCAGCAGTTACCGGGACAGCATAGAAGCTTTCTTT. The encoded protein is CASSYRDSIEAFF.

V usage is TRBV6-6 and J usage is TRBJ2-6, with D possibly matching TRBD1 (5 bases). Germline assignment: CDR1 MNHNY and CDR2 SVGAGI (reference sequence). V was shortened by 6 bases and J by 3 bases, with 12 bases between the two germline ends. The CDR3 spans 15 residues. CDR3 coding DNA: TGTGCCAGCAGCCGAAGGGGCTTTGGGGCCAACGTCCTGACTTTC. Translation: CASSRRGFGANVLTF.

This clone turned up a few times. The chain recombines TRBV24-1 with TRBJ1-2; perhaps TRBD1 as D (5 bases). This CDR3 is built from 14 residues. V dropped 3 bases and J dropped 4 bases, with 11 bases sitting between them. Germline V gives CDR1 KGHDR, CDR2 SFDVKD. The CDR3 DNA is TGTGCCACCAGTGATCCAGGGATGGGCTATGGCTACACCTTC. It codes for CATSDPGMGYGYTF.

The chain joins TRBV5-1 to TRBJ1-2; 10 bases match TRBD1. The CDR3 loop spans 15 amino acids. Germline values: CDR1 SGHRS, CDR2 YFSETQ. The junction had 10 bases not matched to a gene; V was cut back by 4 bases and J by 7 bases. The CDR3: CASSPVGQGVGGYTF. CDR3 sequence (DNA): TGCGCCAGCAGCCCTGTCGGACAGGGGGTGGGTGGCTACACCTTC.

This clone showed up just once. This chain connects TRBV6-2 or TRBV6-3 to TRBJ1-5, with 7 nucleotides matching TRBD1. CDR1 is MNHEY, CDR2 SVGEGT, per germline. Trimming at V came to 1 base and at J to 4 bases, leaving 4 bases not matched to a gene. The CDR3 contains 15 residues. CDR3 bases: TGTGCCAGCAGTTACTGGGACAGCGTAAATCAGCCCCAGCATTTT. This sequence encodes CASSYWDSVNQPQHF.

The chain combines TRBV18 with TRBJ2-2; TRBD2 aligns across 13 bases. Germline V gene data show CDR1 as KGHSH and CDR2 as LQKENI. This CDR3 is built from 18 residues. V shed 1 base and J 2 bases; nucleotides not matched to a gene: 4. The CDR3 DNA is TGTGCCAGCTCACCACTGAGACTAGCGGGGGGAAACACCGGGGAGCTGTTTTTT. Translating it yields CASSPLRLAGGNTGELFF.

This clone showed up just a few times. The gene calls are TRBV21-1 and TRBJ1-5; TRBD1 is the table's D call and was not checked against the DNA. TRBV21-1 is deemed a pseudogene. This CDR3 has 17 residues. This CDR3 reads CASSLRTGGVGNQPQHF. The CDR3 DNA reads TGTGCCAGCAGCCTGCGGACAGGGGGCGTTGGCAATCAGCCCCAGCATTTT.

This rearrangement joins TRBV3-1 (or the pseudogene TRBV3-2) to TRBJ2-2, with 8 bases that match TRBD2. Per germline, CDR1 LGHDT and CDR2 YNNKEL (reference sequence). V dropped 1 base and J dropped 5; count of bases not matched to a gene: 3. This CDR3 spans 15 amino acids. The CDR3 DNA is TGTGCCAGCAGCCAAGGACTAGCGCGGACCGGGGAGCTGTTTTTT. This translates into CASSQGLARTGELFF.

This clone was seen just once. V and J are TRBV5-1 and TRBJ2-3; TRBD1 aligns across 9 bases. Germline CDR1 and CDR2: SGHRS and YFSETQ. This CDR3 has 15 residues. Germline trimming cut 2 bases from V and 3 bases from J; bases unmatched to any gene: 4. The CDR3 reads CASSFHGQGTDTQYF. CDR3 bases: TGCGCCAGCAGCTTTCACGGACAGGGGACAGATACGCAGTATTTT.

CDR3 in DNA: TGCGCCAGCAGCTTGCCAGGCCCAGGCGAGCAGTACTTC. Translating it yields CASSLPGPGEQYF. This sequence joins TRBV5-1 and TRBJ2-7; D gene unclear. Deletions cut 1 base from V and 6 bases from J, with 11 bases between. Germline lookup yields CDR1 SGHRS and CDR2 YFSETQ. CDR3 size: 13 residues.

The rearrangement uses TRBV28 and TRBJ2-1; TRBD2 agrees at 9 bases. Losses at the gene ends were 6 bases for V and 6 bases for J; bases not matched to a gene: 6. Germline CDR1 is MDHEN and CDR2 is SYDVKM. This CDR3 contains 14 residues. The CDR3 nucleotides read TGTGCCAGCAGACCGGGACTAGCAGGCAATGAGCAGTTCTTC. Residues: CASRPGLAGNEQFF.

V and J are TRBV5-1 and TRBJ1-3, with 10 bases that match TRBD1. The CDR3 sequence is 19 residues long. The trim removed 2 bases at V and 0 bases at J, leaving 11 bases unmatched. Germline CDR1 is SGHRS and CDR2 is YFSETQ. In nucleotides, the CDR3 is TGCGCCAGCAGCTTACCGGGACAGGGGACCTCAAGCTCTGGAAACACCATATATTTT. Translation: CASSLPGQGTSSSGNTIYF.

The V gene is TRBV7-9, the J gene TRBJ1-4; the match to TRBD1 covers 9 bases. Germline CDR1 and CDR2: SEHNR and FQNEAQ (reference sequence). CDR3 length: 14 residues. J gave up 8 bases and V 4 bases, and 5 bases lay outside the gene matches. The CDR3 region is CASSWTGEREKLFF. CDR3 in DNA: TGTGCCAGCAGCTGGACAGGGGAGAGAGAAAAACTGTTTTTT.

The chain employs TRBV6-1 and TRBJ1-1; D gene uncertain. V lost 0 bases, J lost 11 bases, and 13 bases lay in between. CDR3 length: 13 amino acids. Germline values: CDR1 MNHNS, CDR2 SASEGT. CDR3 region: CASSEARGLSAFF. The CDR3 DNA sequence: TGTGCCAGCAGTGAAGCTCGGGGTTTATCTGCTTTCTTT.

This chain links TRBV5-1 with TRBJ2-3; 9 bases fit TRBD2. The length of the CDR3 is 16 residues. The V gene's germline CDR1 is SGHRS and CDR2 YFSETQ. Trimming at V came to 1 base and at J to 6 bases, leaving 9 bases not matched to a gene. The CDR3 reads CASSLRVSGGRDTQYF. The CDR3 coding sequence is TGCGCCAGCAGCTTGCGGGTTAGCGGGGGACGTGATACGCAGTATTTT.

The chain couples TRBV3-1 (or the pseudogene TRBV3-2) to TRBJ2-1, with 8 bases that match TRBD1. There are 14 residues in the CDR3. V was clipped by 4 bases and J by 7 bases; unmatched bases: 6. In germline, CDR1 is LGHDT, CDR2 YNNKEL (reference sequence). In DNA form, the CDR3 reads TGTGCCAGCAGCCCCGGACAGGGAGGAAATGAGCAGTTCTTC. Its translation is CASSPGQGGNEQFF.

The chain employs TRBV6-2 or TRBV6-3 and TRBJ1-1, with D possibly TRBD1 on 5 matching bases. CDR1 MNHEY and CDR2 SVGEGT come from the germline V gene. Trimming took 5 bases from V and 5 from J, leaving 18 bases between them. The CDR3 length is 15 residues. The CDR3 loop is CASSDLGRGGTEAFF. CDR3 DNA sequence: TGTGCCAGCAGTGACCTAGGGAGGGGAGGTACTGAAGCTTTCTTT.

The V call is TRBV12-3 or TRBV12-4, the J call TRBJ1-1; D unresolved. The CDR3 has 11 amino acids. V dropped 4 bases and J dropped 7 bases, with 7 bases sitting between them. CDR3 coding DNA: TGTGCCAGCAGTTCCCAGATTGAAGCTTTCTTT. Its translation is CASSSQIEAFF.

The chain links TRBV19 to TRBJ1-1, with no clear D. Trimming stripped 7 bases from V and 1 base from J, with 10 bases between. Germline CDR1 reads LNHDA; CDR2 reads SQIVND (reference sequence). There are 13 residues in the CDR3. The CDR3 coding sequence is TGTGCCAGTACAAGAGTAACGAACACTGAAGCTTTCTTT. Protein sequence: CASTRVTNTEAFF.

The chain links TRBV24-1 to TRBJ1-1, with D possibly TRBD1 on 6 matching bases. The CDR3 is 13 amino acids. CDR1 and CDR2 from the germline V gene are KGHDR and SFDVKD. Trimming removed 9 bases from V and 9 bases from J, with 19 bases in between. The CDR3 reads CATEAPQGTKAFF. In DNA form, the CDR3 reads TGTGCCACCGAGGCCCCGCAGGGGACTAAAGCTTTCTTT.

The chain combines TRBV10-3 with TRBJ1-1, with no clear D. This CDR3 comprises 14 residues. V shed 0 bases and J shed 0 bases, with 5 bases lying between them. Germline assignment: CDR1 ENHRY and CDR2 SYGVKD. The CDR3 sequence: CAISESQVNTEAFF. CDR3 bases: TGTGCCATCAGTGAGTCTCAGGTGAACACTGAAGCTTTCTTT.

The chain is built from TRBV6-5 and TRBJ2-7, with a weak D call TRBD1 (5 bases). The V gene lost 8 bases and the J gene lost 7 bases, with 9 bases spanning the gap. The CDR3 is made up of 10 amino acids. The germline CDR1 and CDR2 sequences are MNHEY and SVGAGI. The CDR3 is CASARTEQYF. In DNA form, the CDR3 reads TGTGCCAGCGCCAGGACAGAGCAGTACTTC.

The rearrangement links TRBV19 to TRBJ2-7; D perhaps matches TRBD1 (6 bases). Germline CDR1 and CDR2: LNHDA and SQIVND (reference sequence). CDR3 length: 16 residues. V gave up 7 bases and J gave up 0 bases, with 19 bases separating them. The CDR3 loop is CASTKTRGQRSYEQYF. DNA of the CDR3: TGTGCCAGTACAAAAACAAGGGGACAACGCTCCTACGAGCAGTACTTC.

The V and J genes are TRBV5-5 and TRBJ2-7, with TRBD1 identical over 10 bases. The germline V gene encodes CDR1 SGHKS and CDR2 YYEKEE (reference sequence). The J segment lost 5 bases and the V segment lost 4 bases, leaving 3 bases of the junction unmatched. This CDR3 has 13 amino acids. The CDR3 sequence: CASSQGQGNEQYF. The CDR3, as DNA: TGTGCCAGCAGCCAGGGACAGGGGAACGAGCAGTACTTC. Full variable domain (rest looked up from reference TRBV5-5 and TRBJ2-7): DAGVTQSPTHLIKTRGQQVTLRCSPISGHKSVSWYQQVLGQGPQFIFQYYEKEERGRGNFPDRFSARQFPNYSSELNVNALLLGDSALYLCASSQGQGNEQYFGPGTRLTVT.